The present entry profiles one T cell receptor beta chain with its context. Antigen specificity is unknown. This entry is derived from a study of graft-versus-host responses after intestinal transplantation. Method: immunoSEQ multiplex PCR; TCRdb's copy keeps in-frame clones and lacks some. The profile covers 75,000 to 95,000 clones, with 93% appearing a single time and about 2% taken by the ten largest. The starting material was unstimulated CD8+ T cells sorted from spleen or lymph node cells, obtained before intestinal transplant. This TCR derives from a human donor who received an intestinal transplant.

The CDR3 loop reads CASSEAGGGRLNEKLFF. DNA for the CDR3: TGTGCCAGCAGTGAAGCGGGGGGAGGTCGACTTAATGAAAAACTGTTTTTT. This chain connects TRBV6-1 to TRBJ1-4, with D possibly being TRBD1 (5 bases). Germline assignment: CDR1 MNHNS and CDR2 SASEGT. Trimming stripped 0 bases from V and 4 bases from J, with 15 bases between. The CDR3 spans 17 residues.